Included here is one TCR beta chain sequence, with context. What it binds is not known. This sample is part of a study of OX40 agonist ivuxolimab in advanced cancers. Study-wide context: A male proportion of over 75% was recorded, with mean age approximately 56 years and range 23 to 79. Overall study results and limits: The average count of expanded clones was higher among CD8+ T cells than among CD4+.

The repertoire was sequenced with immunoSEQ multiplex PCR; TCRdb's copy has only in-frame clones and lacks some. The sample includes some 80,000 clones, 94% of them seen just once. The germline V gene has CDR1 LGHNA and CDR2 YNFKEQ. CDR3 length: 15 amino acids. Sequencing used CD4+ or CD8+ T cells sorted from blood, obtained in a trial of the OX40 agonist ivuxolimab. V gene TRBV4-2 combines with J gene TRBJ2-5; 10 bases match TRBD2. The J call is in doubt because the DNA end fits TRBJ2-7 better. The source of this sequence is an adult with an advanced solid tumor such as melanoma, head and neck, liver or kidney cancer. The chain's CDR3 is CASSHVLAGTYEQYF. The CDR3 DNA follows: TGTGCCAGCAGCCACGTACTAGCGGGAACGTACGAGCAGTACTTC.